This T cell receptor (beta chain) was observed in a study of long-term antiretroviral therapy in people with HIV. Germline CDR1 is LGHNT and CDR2 is FRNRAP. V gave up 6 bases and J gave up 4 bases; unmatched junction bases: 7. The CDR3 is 14 amino acids. They ran version v3.0 of the immunoSEQ assay at survey level. Produced via immunoSEQ multiplex PCR; TCRdb's table is partial and in-frame only. The table includes tens of thousands of clones, about four fifths detected once. Material: unsorted PBMCs, obtained 0.4 years after starting antiretroviral therapy. The genes are TRBV12-5 and TRBJ1-1; TRBD1 agrees at 8 bases. The receptor comes from a man in his fifties or sixties with HIV. The CDR3 loop is CASGPGGASTEAFF. CDR3 in DNA: TGTGCTAGTGGACCAGGGGGCGCGAGCACTGAAGCTTTCTTT.